This T cell receptor beta chain was sequenced for a study of cytomegalovirus exposure and HLA in healthy donors. For this clone: Its cognate antigen is unknown.

Study results and limitations: Cytomegalovirus-associated status was assigned to about 170 TCR beta chains.

The ends lost 4 bases at V and 2 bases at J; junction bases unmatched: 3. Germline assignment: CDR1 MNHNS and CDR2 SASEGT. The CDR3 runs 15 residues. Generated by immunoSEQ multiplex PCR, the TCRdb table keeps only in-frame clones and is missing some. The data show 100,000 to 150,000 clones, about 90% seen once. The chain recombines TRBV6-1 with TRBJ2-5, with 11 nucleotides matching TRBD2. The source is a man aged 30-40 years in good health and CMV-seronegative. Sequencing was performed on PBMCs. CDR3 nucleotide sequence: TGTGCCAGCAGTGCAATAGCGGGGGGGCAAGAGACCCAGTACTTC. As protein: CASSAIAGGQETQYF.